These 27 T cell receptor beta chains originate from one sample sequenced in a study of T cell repertoires in cytomegalovirus infection (dated by TCRdb to about 2019). Their target antigens are unknown. The sample's treatment or condition, from its label and the paper: in vitro stimulation with specific CMV peptide epitopes to enrich CMV-specific T cells. The sample was run on an Illumina HiSeq 1500. TCRdb ran its own pipeline on the public reads, namely fastp trimming at Q25 and MiXCR clone calling, and kept in-frame beta chains. Each CDR3 protein gets just one entry, which takes the most common genes and DNA from the rows behind it. For this sample the table gives 750,000 to 900,000 distinct CDR3 sequences, of which about 28% were detected only once. The top ten clones comprise around 12% of the sample. Sequencing used cultured CD8+ T cells from PBMCs, obtained from culture after CMV antigen stimulation. These receptors all stem from a human donor in good health (CMV status not recorded). Some clones in this sample may be carry-over from other donors' samples.

The sample holds a few counts of this clonotype. V and J are TRBV7-6 and TRBJ1-5; D perhaps matches TRBD1 (5 bases). The CDR3 spans 15 residues. Deletions cut 1 base from V and 6 bases from J, with 13 bases between. CDR1 is SGHVS and CDR2 is FNYEAQ in the germline V gene. For the CDR3, the DNA is TGTGCCAGCAGCTTAGACGACATGAGGGGTCAGCCCCAGCATTTT. It translates to CASSLDDMRGQPQHF.

The count of this clonotype is one. The chain is built from TRBV20-1 and TRBJ1-2; D call uncertain. The germline V and J ends were trimmed by 6 bases and 5 bases, with 10 bases remaining between them. CDR3 length equals 11 residues. Germline CDR1 is DFQATT and CDR2 is SNEGSKA (reference sequence). DNA for the CDR3: TGCAGTGCCCCGGCTGGGTATGGCTACACCTTC. The encoded protein is CSAPAGYGYTF.

There are many counts of this clonotype. V and J are TRBV2 and TRBJ2-5; a weak D match, TRBD1 (6 bases). This CDR3 comprises 15 residues. V lost 4 bases to trimming and J lost 2 bases, with 14 bases between them. Germline values: CDR1 SNHLY, CDR2 FYNNEI. The CDR3 bases are TGTGCCAGCAGTGCAGGGGAGACAGTTCAAGAGACCCAGTACTTC. Encoded protein: CASSAGETVQETQYF. Full variable domain (rest looked up from reference TRBV2 and TRBJ2-5): EPEVTQTPSHQVTQMGQEVILRCVPISNHLYFYWYRQILGQKVEFLVSFYNNEISEKSEIFDDQFSVERPDGSNFTLKIRSTKLEDSAMYFCASSAGETVQETQYFGPGTRLLVL.

The J gene is TRBJ1-1, the V gene TRBV4-1; D may be TRBD1 (5 bases). This CDR3 region has 19 residues. The ends were cut back, 0 bases at V and 1 base at J, with 21 bases in the middle. The germline gives CDR1 MGHRA, CDR2 YSYEKL. In DNA, the CDR3 is TGCGCCAGCAGCCAAGATCCAGCGACAGATTACGTACAGAACACTGAAGCTTTCTTT. Residues: CASSQDPATDYVQNTEAFF.

The chain joins TRBV29-1 to TRBJ1-1; TRBD1 might be the D (5 bases). Germline V gene lookup returns CDR1 SQVTM and CDR2 ANQGSEA. The V gene lost 3 bases and the J gene lost 6 bases, with 11 bases spanning the gap. The CDR3 length is 12 residues. This chain's CDR3 is CSVDGGDAEAFF. DNA of the CDR3: TGCAGCGTTGATGGCGGGGACGCTGAAGCTTTCTTT.

This clonotype came up a few times. The chain carries TRBV7-9 and TRBJ1-2; no definite D call. The CDR3 extends over 13 amino acids. Germline values: CDR1 SEHNR, CDR2 FQNEAQ (reference sequence). The V and J ends lost 0 bases and 3 bases respectively, with 5 bases between them. The CDR3 here is CASSLAGHYGYTF. The CDR3 region has the DNA TGTGCCAGCAGCTTAGCAGGTCACTATGGCTACACCTTC.

The rearrangement links TRBV27 to TRBJ2-3, with 9 bases that match TRBD2. Trimming at V came to 5 bases and at J to 3 bases, leaving 12 bases not matched to a gene. This CDR3 has 17 residues. Germline V gene data show CDR1 as MNHEY and CDR2 as SMNVEV (reference sequence). The CDR3 region has the DNA TGTGCCAGCAGTCTCGGGGTGGTAGCGGGGGCAACAGATACGCAGTATTTT. It specifies CASSLGVVAGATDTQYF.

This sequence joins TRBV6-8 and TRBJ2-1; a possible D gene is TRBD1 (5 bases). V lost 6 bases to trimming and J lost 6 bases, with 9 bases between them. The CDR3 is 12 amino acids. CDR1 is MNHGY and CDR2 is SAAAGT in the germline V gene. In DNA form, the CDR3 reads TGTGCCAGCAGACGACAGCGCAATGAGCAGTTCTTC. Its protein is CASRRQRNEQFF.

This chain uses TRBV20-1 with TRBJ1-1; the D gene is possibly TRBD1 (6 bases). Trimming took off 1 base at V and 5 bases at J, with 11 bases between the two ends. The CDR3 contains 13 residues. Germline V gives CDR1 DFQATT, CDR2 SNEGSKA (reference sequence). This chain's CDR3 is CSARVRGETEAFF. The CDR3 region has the DNA TGCAGTGCTAGAGTCAGGGGTGAAACTGAAGCTTTCTTT.

This clonotype was observed a handful of times. V and J are TRBV7-6 and TRBJ2-7; D might be TRBD2 (7 bases). This CDR3 has 14 amino acids. CDR1 is SGHVS, CDR2 FNYEAQ, per germline. V was pared by 1 base and J by 4 bases, with 11 bases between. CDR3 amino acids: CASSLGEGGYEQYV. In DNA form, the CDR3 reads TGTGCCAGCAGCTTAGGGGAGGGGGGGTACGAGCAGTACGTC.

This clonotype was found a few times. V usage is TRBV28 and J usage is TRBJ2-7; 7 bases are a match to TRBD1. V trimming: 6 bases; J trimming: 1 base; junction bases outside the gene matches: 9. Germline CDR1 reads MDHEN; CDR2 reads SYDVKM. The CDR3 length is 15 residues. DNA of the CDR3: TGTGCCAGCAGGCTGACAGGGTTTAGTTCCTACGAGCAGTACGTC. It translates to CASRLTGFSSYEQYV.

This clonotype was seen many times. The chain couples TRBV7-2 to TRBJ1-1; no clear D. V was clipped by 5 bases and J by 8 bases, with 15 bases between them. Germline V gene sequence: CDR1 SGHTA, CDR2 FQGNSA. The CDR3 extends over 13 amino acids. Here the CDR3 DNA reads TGTGCCAGCAGCCCGGACCCAGGAGGAGAAGCTTTCTTT. As protein: CASSPDPGGEAFF.

The rearrangement uses TRBV4-3 and TRBJ1-1, with 8 bases fitting TRBD1. This CDR3 has 20 amino acids. Trimming removed 3 bases from V and 1 base from J; junction bases left unmatched: 19. Per the germline V gene, CDR1 is LGHNA and CDR2 is YSLEER. The CDR3 DNA is TGCGCCAGCAGCCACCCCTGGGGTGGACAGGGTCCATCCCAGAACACTGAAGCTTTCTTT. The encoded protein is CASSHPWGGQGPSQNTEAFF.

The chain has TRBV27 and TRBJ1-2; the D gene is possibly TRBD1 (5 bases). Germline loops: CDR1 MNHEY, CDR2 SMNVEV (reference sequence). Trimming removed 5 bases from V and 6 bases from J, with 19 bases in between. The CDR3 spans 15 residues. In nucleotides, the CDR3 is TGTGCCAGCAGTGAGACCGTAGACAGTCTAGATGGCTACACCTTC. Protein sequence: CASSETVDSLDGYTF.

The chain recombines TRBV11-2 with TRBJ1-1; possible D gene TRBD1, 5 bases. Germline-derived CDR1 and CDR2 are SGHAT and FQNNGV. The V end lost 1 base, the J end lost 0 bases, and 15 bases lay between the germline ends. There are 17 residues in the CDR3. CDR3 amino acids: CASSLASTDFLNTEAFF. Written as DNA, the CDR3 is TGTGCCAGCAGCTTAGCCTCGACAGACTTCCTGAACACTGAAGCTTTCTTT.

Here the CDR3 DNA reads TGTGCCAGCAAAAAAATTCTGGGATTGAACACTGAAGCTTTCTTT. It yields the protein CASKKILGLNTEAFF. The V and J genes are TRBV2 and TRBJ1-1; D is undetermined. Trimming pared 7 bases from V and 0 bases from J, leaving 15 bases between. CDR1 is SNHLY and CDR2 is FYNNEI in the germline V gene. CDR3 length: 15 residues.

As concerns this clonotype: A read error may explain this, as a much larger clone is one base away. The gene calls are TRBV27 and TRBJ2-1; no clear D gene. The CDR3 totals 14 residues. Germline CDR1 MNHEY, CDR2 SMNVEV (reference sequence). The CDR3 sequence: CASSLISSYYEQFF. CDR3 nucleotides: TGTGCCAGCAGTTTAATTTCCTCCTACTATGAGCAGTTCTTC.

This chain uses TRBV6-5 with TRBJ2-1, with D unresolved. The CDR3 is 13 residues long. With 8 bases removed from V and 0 bases from J, the gap between germline ends came to 8 bases. Germline V CDR1 and CDR2: MNHEY, SVGAGI. The CDR3 region is CASHTSSYNEQFF. The CDR3 bases are TGTGCCAGCCACACGAGCTCCTACAATGAGCAGTTCTTC.

This clonotype has more than one count but fewer than ten. The chain joins TRBV7-3 to TRBJ1-2; perhaps TRBD1 as D (6 bases). Between the trimmed V and J ends, which lost 11 bases and 4 bases, there was a span of 20 bases. This CDR3 has 14 residues. CDR1 and CDR2 from the germline V gene are SGHTA and FQGTGA. CDR3 loop: CAPFRGARFYGYTF. In DNA form, the CDR3 reads TGTGCCCCATTTAGGGGGGCTCGATTCTATGGCTACACCTTC.

The rearrangement links TRBV7-9 to TRBJ1-1, with D perhaps matching TRBD1 (5 bases). V gave up 5 bases and J gave up 2 bases, with 15 bases separating them. The CDR3 has 15 amino acids. Per the germline V gene, CDR1 is SEHNR and CDR2 is FQNEAQ (reference sequence). The DNA for the CDR3 is TGTGCCAGCAGCCGGACACTAACTGGAAACACTGAAGCTTTCTTT. Translation gives CASSRTLTGNTEAFF.

This sequence joins TRBV24-1 and TRBJ2-1; 7 positions match TRBD1. V trimming: 6 bases; J trimming: 6 bases; junction bases outside the gene matches: 4. Looked up from germline, CDR1 is KGHDR and CDR2 is SFDVKD. The CDR3 loop spans 13 amino acids. CDR3 protein: CATSTRDSNEQFF. The CDR3 DNA sequence: TGTGCCACCAGTACCCGGGACAGCAATGAGCAGTTCTTC.

The rearrangement joins TRBV7-9 to TRBJ2-5; D not resolved. V was shortened by 1 base and J by 4 bases, with 13 bases between the two germline ends. Germline values: CDR1 SEHNR, CDR2 FQNEAQ (reference sequence). CDR3 length equals 15 residues. CDR3 DNA sequence: TGTGCCAGCAGCTTAGACCCCACTACGAGAGAGACCCAGTACTTC. It translates to CASSLDPTTRETQYF.

This clonotype was seen only a few times. CDR3 nucleotides: TGTGCCAGCAGCTTACAAGGCGGGGTCCCCTACGAGCAGTACTTC. It codes for CASSLQGGVPYEQYF. This chain links TRBV7-9 with TRBJ2-7; D is possibly TRBD2 (6 bases). Trimming removed 2 bases at V and 2 bases at J, with 13 bases between. The CDR3 is made up of 15 amino acids. Per germline, CDR1 SEHNR and CDR2 FQNEAQ (reference sequence).

J is TRBJ2-1 and V is TRBV11-2, with TRBD2 as a possible D gene (5 bases). The ends were cut back, 3 bases at V and 4 bases at J, with 13 bases in the middle. Germline V gives CDR1 SGHAT, CDR2 FQNNGV. There are 15 residues in the CDR3. The CDR3 reads CASSFGENPYNEQFF. The CDR3 bases are TGTGCCAGCAGCTTCGGGGAGAACCCTTACAATGAGCAGTTCTTC.

This clonotype was seen a few times. The gene calls are TRBV6-1 and TRBJ2-5, with D hard to call. This CDR3 contains 15 residues. Per germline, CDR1 MNHNS and CDR2 SASEGT. V lost 5 bases, J lost 2 bases, and 15 bases lay in between. The CDR3 is CASSLVNSEQETQYF. The DNA of the CDR3 is TGTGCCAGCAGTCTCGTGAACAGTGAACAAGAGACCCAGTACTTC.

This clonotype was observed many times. This chain uses TRBV6-2 or TRBV6-3 with TRBJ2-7; TRBD2 might be the D (6 bases). Germline CDR1 MNHEY, CDR2 SVGEGT. Trimming removed 3 bases from V and 6 bases from J, with 12 bases in between. This CDR3 region has 13 residues. The CDR3 bases are TGTGCCAGCAGTTATGGACTGGGGGGCGAGCAGTACGTC. Translated: CASSYGLGGEQYV.

This clonotype was found a few times. This chain uses TRBV7-2 with TRBJ1-2; 7 bases are a match to TRBD1. From germline, CDR1 is SGHTA and CDR2 FQGNSA. The CDR3 is 11 residues long. Germline trimming cut 8 bases from V and 3 bases from J; bases unmatched to any gene: 0. DNA of the CDR3: TGTGCCAGCCAGGGGGACTATGGCTACACCTTC. As protein: CASQGDYGYTF.